This note documents a single TCR beta chain sequence. The antigen remains undetermined. Naive CD8 cells lacked CD45RO and underwent positive selection for CCR7, leaving out terminally differentiated effector memory CD45RA+ cells. Every donor, a Caucasian adult, lived in Nashville, Tennessee. This sample is part of a study of shared clonotypes between healthy human individuals. Overall study context: Samples came from a couple of female and a few male donors aged 18 to 49. Study-level points and caveats: Genetic and exposure-history diversity was limited by the few donors.

This CDR3 is 15 amino acids long. V lost 4 bases to trimming and J lost 4 bases; unmatched junction nucleotides: 10. Per the germline V gene, CDR1 is SGHRS and CDR2 is YFSETQ. Running of the assay took place at deep level. Sequenced by immunoSEQ multiplex PCR; TCRdb stores in-frame clones only, minus some. The sample holds around 2,000,000 clones; around 96% are singletons and the top ten take 0.9% to 1.3%. Sequenced material: naive CD8+ T cells sorted from blood. The receptor comes from a man aged 18 to 30 in good health. This chain joins TRBV5-1 and TRBJ2-7; 8 bases are shared with TRBD1. The CDR3 reads CASSTGQGGFYEQYF. CDR3 DNA sequence: TGCGCCAGCAGCACCGGACAGGGCGGTTTTTACGAGCAGTACTTC.